The present T cell receptor (beta chain) was sequenced within a study of T cell responses to AZD1222 COVID-19 vaccine. Study-wide results and limits: Epitopes outside B.1.351 and B.1.1.7 mutated regions reportedly drew nearly half of spike TCRs. Possibly, clonal diversity was underestimated; donors were largely white British and included more females. Repertoire sampling happened only post peak T cell response.

The CDR3 is 16 residues long. Germline V gene sequence: CDR1 SGHRS, CDR2 YFSETQ. Trimming took 0 bases from V and 0 from J; bases not matched to a gene: 5. Libraries were prepared by immunoSEQ multiplex PCR; TCRdb keeps only in-frame clonotypes and omits some of them. The table records tens of thousands of clones, around 88% of them present only once. Comment on this clone: Its antigen remains unidentified.

The specimen was peripheral blood, collected 28 days after the second dose of the MenACWY control vaccine. The chain recombines TRBV5-1 with TRBJ1-1; 7 nucleotides line up with TRBD1. The sequence was obtained from an adult who received the MenACWY meningococcal vaccine as a control. The CDR3 DNA sequence: TGCGCCAGCAGCTTGGCCGGGACAGACTTGAACACTGAAGCTTTCTTT. This sequence encodes CASSLAGTDLNTEAFF.